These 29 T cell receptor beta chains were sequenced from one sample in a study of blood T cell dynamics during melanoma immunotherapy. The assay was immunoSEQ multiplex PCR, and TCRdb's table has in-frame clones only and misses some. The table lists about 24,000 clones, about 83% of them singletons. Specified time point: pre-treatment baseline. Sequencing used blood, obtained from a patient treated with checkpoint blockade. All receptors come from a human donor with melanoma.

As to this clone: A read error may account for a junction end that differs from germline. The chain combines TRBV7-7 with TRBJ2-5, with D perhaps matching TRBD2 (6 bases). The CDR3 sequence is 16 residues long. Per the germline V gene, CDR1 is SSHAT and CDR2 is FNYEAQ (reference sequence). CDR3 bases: TGTGCTAGCAGCTTGGCCGTTTCAGGGCCGGAGGGGACCCAGTACTTC. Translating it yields CASSLAVSGPEGTQYF.

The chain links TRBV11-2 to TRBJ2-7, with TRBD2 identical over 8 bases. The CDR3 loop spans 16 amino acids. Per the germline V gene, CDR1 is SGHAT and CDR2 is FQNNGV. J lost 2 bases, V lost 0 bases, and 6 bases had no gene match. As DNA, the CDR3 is TGTGCCAGCAGCTTAGATGGCGAGCGGGAGCCCTACGAGCAGTACTTC. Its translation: CASSLDGEREPYEQYF.

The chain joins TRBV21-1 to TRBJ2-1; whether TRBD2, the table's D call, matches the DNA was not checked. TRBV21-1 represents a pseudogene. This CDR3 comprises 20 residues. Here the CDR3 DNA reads TGTGCCAGCAGCAAGATAGGACTAGCGGGAGGTCTGGTACGATACAATGAGCAGTTCTTC. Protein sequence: CASSKIGLAGGLVRYNEQFF.

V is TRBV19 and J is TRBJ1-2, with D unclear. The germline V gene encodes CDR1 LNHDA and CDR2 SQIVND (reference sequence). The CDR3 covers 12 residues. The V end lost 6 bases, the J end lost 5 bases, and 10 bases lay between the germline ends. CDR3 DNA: TGTGCCAGTAGATTGGGCATTTATGGCTACACCTTC. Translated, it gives CASRLGIYGYTF.

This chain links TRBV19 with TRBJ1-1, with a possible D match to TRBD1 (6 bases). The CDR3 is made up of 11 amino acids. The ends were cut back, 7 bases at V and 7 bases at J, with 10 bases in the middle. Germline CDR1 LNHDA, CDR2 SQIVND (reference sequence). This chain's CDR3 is CASTIQGEAFF. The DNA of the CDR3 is TGTGCCAGTACCATACAGGGTGAAGCTTTCTTT.

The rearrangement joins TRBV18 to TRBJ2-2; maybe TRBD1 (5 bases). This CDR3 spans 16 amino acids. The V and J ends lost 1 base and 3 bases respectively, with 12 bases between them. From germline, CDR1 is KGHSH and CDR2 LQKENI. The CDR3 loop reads CASSPRIQGDTGELFF. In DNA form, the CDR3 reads TGTGCCAGCTCACCACGGATCCAGGGCGACACCGGGGAGCTGTTTTTT.

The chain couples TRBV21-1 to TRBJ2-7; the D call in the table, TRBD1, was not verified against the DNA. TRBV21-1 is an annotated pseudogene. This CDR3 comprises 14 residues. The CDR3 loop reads CASSTRGAHYEQYF. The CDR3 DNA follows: TGTGCCAGCAGCACCAGGGGAGCGCACTACGAGCAGTACTTC.

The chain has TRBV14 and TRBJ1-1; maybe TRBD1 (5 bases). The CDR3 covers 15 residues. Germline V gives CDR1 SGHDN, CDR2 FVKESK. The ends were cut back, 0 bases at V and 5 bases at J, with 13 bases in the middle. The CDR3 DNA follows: TGTGCCAGCAGCCAAGATTATAGGGGAGGGACTGAAGCTTTCTTT. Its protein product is CASSQDYRGGTEAFF.

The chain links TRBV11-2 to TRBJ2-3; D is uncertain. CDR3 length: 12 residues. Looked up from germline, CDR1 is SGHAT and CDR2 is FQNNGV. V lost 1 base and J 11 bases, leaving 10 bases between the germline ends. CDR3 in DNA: TGTGCCAGCAGCTTAGTAGCATTTATGCAGTATTTT. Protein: CASSLVAFMQYF.

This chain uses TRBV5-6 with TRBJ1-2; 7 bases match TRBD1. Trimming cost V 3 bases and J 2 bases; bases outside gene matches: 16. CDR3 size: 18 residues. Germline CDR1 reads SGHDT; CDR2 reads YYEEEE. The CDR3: CASSSDRDRDRKNYGYTF. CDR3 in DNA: TGTGCCAGCAGCTCAGATCGAGACCGGGACAGAAAGAACTATGGCTACACCTTC.

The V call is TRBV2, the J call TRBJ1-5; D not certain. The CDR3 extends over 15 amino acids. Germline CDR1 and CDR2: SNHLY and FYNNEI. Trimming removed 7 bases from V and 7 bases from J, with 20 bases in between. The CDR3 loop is CASTGSLLWEQPQHF. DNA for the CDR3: TGTGCCAGCACGGGCTCACTCCTATGGGAGCAGCCCCAGCATTTT. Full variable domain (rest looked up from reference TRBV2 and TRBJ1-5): EPEVTQTPSHQVTQMGQEVILRCVPISNHLYFYWYRQILGQKVEFLVSFYNNEISEKSEIFDDQFSVERPDGSNFTLKIRSTKLEDSAMYFCASTGSLLWEQPQHFGDGTRLSIL.

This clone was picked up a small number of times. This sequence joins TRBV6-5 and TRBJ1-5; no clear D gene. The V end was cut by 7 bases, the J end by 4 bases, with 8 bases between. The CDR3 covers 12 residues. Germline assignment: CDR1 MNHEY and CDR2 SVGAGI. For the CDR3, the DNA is TGTGCCAGCAACAGCCCGAATCAGCCCCAGCATTTT. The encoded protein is CASNSPNQPQHF.

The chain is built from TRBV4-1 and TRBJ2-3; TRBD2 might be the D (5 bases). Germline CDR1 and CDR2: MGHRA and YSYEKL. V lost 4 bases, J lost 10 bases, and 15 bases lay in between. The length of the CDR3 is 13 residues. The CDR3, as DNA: TGCGCCAGCAGCCCCTTCTTTGAGGGCCCGCAGTATTTT. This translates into CASSPFFEGPQYF.

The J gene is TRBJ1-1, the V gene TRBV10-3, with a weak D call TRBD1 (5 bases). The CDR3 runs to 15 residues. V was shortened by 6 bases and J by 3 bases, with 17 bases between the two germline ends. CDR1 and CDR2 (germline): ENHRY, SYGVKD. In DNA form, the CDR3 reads TGTGCCATCAGGAAGACTCAGGGTGGGGACACTGAAGCTTTCTTT. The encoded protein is CAIRKTQGGDTEAFF.

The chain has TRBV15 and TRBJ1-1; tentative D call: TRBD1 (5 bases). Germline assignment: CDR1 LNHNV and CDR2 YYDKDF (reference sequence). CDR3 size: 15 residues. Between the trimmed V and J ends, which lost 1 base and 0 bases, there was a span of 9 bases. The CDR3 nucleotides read TGTGCCACCAGCAGAGGGGGGTATATGAACACTGAAGCTTTCTTT. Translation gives CATSRGGYMNTEAFF.

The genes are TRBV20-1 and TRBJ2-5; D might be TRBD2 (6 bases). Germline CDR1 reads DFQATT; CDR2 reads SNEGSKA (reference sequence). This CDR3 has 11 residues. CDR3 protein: CSYGSQETQYF. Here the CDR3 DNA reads TGCAGCTACGGGAGTCAAGAGACCCAGTACTTC.

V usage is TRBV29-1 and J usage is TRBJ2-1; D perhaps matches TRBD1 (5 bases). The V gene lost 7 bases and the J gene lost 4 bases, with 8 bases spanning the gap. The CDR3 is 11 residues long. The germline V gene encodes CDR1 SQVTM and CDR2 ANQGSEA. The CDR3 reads CSGQGYNEQFF. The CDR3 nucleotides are TGCAGCGGTCAGGGTTACAATGAGCAGTTCTTC.

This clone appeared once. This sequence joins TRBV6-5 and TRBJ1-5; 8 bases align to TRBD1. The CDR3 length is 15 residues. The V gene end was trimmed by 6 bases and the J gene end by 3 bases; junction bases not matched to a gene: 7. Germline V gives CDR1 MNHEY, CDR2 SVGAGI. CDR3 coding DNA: TGTGCCAGCAGACCTGACAGGGGCGACAATCAGCCCCAGCATTTT. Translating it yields CASRPDRGDNQPQHF.

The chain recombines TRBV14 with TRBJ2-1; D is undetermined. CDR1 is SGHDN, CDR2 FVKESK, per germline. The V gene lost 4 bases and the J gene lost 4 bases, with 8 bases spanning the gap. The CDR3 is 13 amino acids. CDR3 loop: CASSPYPYNEQFF. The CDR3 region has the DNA TGTGCCAGCAGCCCGTACCCTTACAATGAGCAGTTCTTC.

The CDR3 is CASSYSGSGEQFF. The CDR3 DNA sequence: TGTGCCAGCAGCTATAGCGGGAGTGGTGAGCAGTTCTTC. This chain joins TRBV7-2 and TRBJ2-1, with TRBD2 matching 9 bases. The CDR3 is 13 residues long. J lost 9 bases, V lost 4 bases, and 4 bases had no gene match. Germline lookup yields CDR1 SGHTA and CDR2 FQGNSA.

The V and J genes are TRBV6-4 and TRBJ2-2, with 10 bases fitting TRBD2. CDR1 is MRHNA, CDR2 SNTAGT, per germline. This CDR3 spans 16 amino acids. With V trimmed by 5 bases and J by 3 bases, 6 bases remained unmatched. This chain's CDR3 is CASSPLAGADTGELFF. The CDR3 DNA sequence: TGTGCCAGCAGTCCTCTAGCGGGAGCGGACACCGGGGAGCTGTTTTTT.

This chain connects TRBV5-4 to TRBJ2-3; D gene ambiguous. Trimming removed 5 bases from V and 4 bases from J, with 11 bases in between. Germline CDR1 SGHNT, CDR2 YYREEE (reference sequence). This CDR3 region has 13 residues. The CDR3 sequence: CASSQPWADTQYF. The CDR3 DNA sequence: TGTGCCAGCAGTCAACCCTGGGCAGATACGCAGTATTTT.

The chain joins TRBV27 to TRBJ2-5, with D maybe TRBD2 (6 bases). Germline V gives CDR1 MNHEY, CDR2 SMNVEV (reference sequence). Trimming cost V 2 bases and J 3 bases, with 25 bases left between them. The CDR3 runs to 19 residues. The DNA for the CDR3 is TGTGCCAGCAGTTTACGGGCGAACAGGAGGGCCCAAGAGAAAGAGACCCAGTACTTC. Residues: CASSLRANRRAQEKETQYF.

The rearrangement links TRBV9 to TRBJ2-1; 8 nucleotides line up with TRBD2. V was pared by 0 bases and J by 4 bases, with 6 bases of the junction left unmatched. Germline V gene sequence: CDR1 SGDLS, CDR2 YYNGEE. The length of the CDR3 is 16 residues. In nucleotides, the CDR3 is TGTGCCAGCAGCGTAGGTCCAGCGGGAGTTTACAATGAGCAGTTCTTC. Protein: CASSVGPAGVYNEQFF. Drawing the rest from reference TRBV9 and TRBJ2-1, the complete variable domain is DSGVTQTPKHLITATGQRVTLRCSPRSGDLSVYWYQQSLDQGLQFLIQYYNGEERAKGNILERFSAQQFPDLHSELNLSSLELGDSALYFCASSVGPAGVYNEQFFGPGTRLTVL.

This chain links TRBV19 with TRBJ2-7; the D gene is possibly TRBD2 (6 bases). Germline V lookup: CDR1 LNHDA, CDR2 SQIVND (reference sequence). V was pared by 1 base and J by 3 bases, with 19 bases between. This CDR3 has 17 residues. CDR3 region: CASSIAGLVGDGYEQYF. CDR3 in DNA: TGTGCCAGTAGTATAGCGGGACTGGTGGGAGACGGCTACGAGCAGTACTTC.

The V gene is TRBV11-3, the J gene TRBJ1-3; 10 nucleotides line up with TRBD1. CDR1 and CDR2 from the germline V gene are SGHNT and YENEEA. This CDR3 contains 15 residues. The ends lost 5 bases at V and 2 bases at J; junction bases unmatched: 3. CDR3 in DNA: TGTGCCAGCAGCCCGGGACAGGGGCCTGGAAACACCATATATTTT. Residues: CASSPGQGPGNTIYF.

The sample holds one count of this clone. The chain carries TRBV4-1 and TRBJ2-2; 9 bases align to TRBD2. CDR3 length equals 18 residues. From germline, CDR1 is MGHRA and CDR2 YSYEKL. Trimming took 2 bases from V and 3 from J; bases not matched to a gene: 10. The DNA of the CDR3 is TGCGCCAGCAGCCAAAATGTCGCGGGAGGGCTGGACACCGGGGAGCTGTTTTTT. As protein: CASSQNVAGGLDTGELFF.

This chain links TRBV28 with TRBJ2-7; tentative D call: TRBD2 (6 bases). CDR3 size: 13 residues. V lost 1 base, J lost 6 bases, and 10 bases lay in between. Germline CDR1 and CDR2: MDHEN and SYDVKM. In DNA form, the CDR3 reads TGTGCCAGCAGTTTATTTAGGCGGGGCGAGCAGTACTTC. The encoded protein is CASSLFRRGEQYF.

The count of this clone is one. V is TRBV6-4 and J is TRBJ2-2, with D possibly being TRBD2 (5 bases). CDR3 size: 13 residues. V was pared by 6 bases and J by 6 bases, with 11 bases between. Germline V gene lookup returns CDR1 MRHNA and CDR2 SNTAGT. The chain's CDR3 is CASSVDGAGELFF. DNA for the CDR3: TGTGCCAGCAGCGTCGACGGGGCCGGGGAGCTGTTTTTT.